This TCR beta chain was obtained from a study of blood T cell repertoires in COVID-19. Study-level information: From the United States, Italy and Spain came samples of acute and convalescent COVID-19. From T cells, B-cell-depleted T cells, or PBMCs came the material, which was cDNA or gDNA.

Per the original data handling: It was from reference gene primer amplification that nucleated cell counts were estimated. TCRdb's copy holds only in-frame clones and misses some; the assay was immunoSEQ multiplex PCR. V, J and clone size derive from that table, while D and trimming were established from the DNA sequence. This sample has roughly 250,000 clones, with 75% to 90% found just once. Germline-derived CDR1 and CDR2 are LNHDA and SQIVND (reference sequence). The CDR3 is 15 amino acids. With 4 bases clipped from V and 4 bases from J, the junction kept 5 bases outside the gene matches. The TCR originated in a woman aged 40-49 years with acute or convalescent COVID-19. The chain joins TRBV19 to TRBJ1-1, with TRBD1 matching over 11 bases. Sequencing was carried out using peripheral blood. The CDR3 loop reads CASSKRTGGSTEAFF. The CDR3 bases are TGTGCCAGTAGTAAACGGACAGGGGGCTCCACTGAAGCTTTCTTT. The whole variable domain, remainder taken from reference TRBV19 and TRBJ1-1, is DGGITQSPKYLFRKEGQNVTLSCEQNLNHDAMYWYRQDPGQGLRLIYYSQIVNDFQKGDIAEGYSVSREKKESFPLTVTSAQKNPTAFYLCASSKRTGGSTEAFFGQGTRLTVV.